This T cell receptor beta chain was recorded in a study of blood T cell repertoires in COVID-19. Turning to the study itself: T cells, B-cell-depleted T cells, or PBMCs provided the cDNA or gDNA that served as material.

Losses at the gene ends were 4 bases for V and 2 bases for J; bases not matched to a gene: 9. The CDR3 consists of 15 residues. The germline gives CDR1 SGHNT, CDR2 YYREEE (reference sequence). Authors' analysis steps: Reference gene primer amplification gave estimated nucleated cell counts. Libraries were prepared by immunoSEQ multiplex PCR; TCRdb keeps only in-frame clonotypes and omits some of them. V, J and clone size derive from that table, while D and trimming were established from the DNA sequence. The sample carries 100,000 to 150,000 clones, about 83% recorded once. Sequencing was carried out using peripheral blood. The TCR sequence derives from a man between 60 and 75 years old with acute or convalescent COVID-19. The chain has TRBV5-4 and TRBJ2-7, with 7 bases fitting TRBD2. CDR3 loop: CASSPTRDYPYEQYF. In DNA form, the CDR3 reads TGTGCCAGCAGCCCTACCCGGGACTACCCCTACGAGCAGTACTTC.